Listed below are T cell receptor beta chains from one sample, sequenced in a study of T cells in Graves' hyperthyroidism and ophthalmopathy. Each CDR3 protein is one row after TCRdb ran MiXCR on the multiplex PCR reads. This table has more than 500,000 distinct CDR3 sequences, roughly 16% appearing once. The specimen sequenced was blood. The receptors originated from a woman aged 25-40 years with Graves' hyperthyroidism. CDR3s include the opening cysteine and the closing phenylalanine or tryptophan. A D gene is named only where the DNA matches it firmly. Only some rows state a clone size, as once, few, many or a class for expanded clones.

TGTGCCAGCAGTTTAGCAGGGGGCGGCAATCAGCCCCAGCATTTT,CASSLAGGGNQPQHF,many,TRBD1,TRBV12-3/TRBV12-4,TRBJ1-5,15
TGCGCCAGCAGTGACACGGGGGCTTCCTACAATGAGCAGTTCTTC,CASSDTGASYNEQFF,NA,NA,TRBV10-2,TRBJ2-1,15
TGCGCCAGCAGCTTGGGAACAGGGATTACGGACGAGCAGTACTTC,CASSLGTGITDEQYF,many,NA,TRBV5-1,TRBJ2-7,15
TGTGCCAGCAGTTCGGGGGGGATCCCCGAAACAGATACGCAGTATTTT,CASSSGGIPETDTQYF,many,TRBD2,TRBV28,TRBJ2-3,16
TGTGCCAGCAGCGAACGGGACTTCCTCTACAATGAGCAGTTCTTC,CASSERDFLYNEQFF,few,NA,TRBV9,TRBJ2-1,15
TGCAGTGCTCTTGGACTAGCTGGGGATGAGCAGTTCTTC,CSALGLAGDEQFF,few,TRBD2,TRBV20-1,TRBJ2-1,13
TGTGCCAGCAGCTTAGTCCACTGTTCCGGGGAGCTGTTTTTT,CASSLVHCSGELFF,NA,NA,TRBV7-9,TRBJ2-2,14
TGTGCCAGCAGTTTTGGCCTGGGTGGTTCCTATGGCTACACCTTC,CASSFGLGGSYGYTF,NA,NA,TRBV27,TRBJ1-2,15
TGTGCCAGCAGCTTATCTTCAGCTGAAGCTTTCTTT,CASSLSSAEAFF,many,NA,TRBV7-9,TRBJ1-1,12
TGTGCCAGCAGTAACTACAGGGAGAGCTCCTACGAGCAGTACTTC,CASSNYRESSYEQYF,many,NA,TRBV12-3/TRBV12-4,TRBJ2-7,15